This T cell receptor beta chain originates from a study of T cell repertoires in cytomegalovirus infection (dated by TCRdb to the late 2010s). For the study in its entirety: Peptide stimulations targeted recently identified HLA-C-restricted CMV epitopes, whose presentation resists viral immunomodulation, together with well-studied HLA-B-restricted epitopes. Because public TCR beta signatures pointed to carriage of CMV infection together with the matching HLA type, the HLA type of each donor mattered for the analysis. What the authors observed across the whole study: In the ex vivo response, HLA-C-restricted CMV-specific TCR beta clonotypes were dominant, and in two of eight donors the single most frequent clonotype came from this HLA-C-restricted group. In both this cohort and an independent roughly 400-donor cohort, the cumulative frequency of public TCR beta family members distinguished carriers of CMV infection plus the relevant HLA type.

The sample's treatment or condition label, in plain terms: in vitro stimulation with specific CMV peptide epitopes to enrich CMV-specific T cells. Instrument on record: Illumina HiSeq 1500. TCRdb cleaned the public reads at Q25 with fastp, built clones with MiXCR and kept in-frame beta chains. Each entry merges the rows of one CDR3 protein and shows their most common DNA and genes. The sample records about 220,000 distinct CDR3 sequences, about 39% of which are singletons. The ten top clones hold more than 50% of the sample. This clonotype was observed at least ten times. The target of this receptor is not known. No much larger clonotype is one base removed from it; base qualities were not supplied. Sequences SEHNR (CDR1) and FQNEAQ (CDR2) are obtained from the germline V gene (reference sequence). The cysteine opens and the phenylalanine closes a CDR3 of 16 amino acids. Kept here is only the CDR3 DNA, which spans 48 bases and is read in frame from base 1. Deletion took 3 bases off V and 1 base off J, with a span of 16 bases between the germline ends.

The rearrangement joined TRBV7-9 to TRBJ2-7; the D gene is possibly TRBD1 or TRBD2, with 5 bases matching each. The receptor's source is a human donor in good health (CMV status not recorded). Some clones in this sample may be carry-over from other donors' samples. The sample here was CD8+ T cells from cultured PBMCs, taken from culture after CMV antigen stimulation. The base sequence is TGTGCCAGCAGCTTGGGGAGTAGGGACGGGTCCTACGAGCAGTACTTC. It encodes CASSLGSRDGSYEQYF.